The 2 T cell receptor beta chains presented below share a single source sample, sequenced in a study of blood T cells in healthy people across ages. A second PCR, run for about 6 to 12 cycles, used a sample-barcoded 5' primer plus a J-beta primer mix. MiXCR was run by TCRdb on the 5' RACE reads, yielding one entry per CDR3 protein. Of roughly 790,000 distinct CDR3 sequences listed, 43% were seen once; the top ten hold about 20%. The source material was blood. The receptor set was obtained from a woman aged 60 to 75 in good health.

V and J are TRBV18 and TRBJ1-1, with D possibly matching TRBD1 (6 bases). Germline CDR1 reads KGHSH; CDR2 reads LQKENI. This CDR3 is 14 amino acids long. V lost 6 bases to trimming and J lost 3 bases, with 14 bases between them. The CDR3 region has the DNA TGTGCCAGCTCCCCGACAGGATTGGACACTGAAGCTTTCTTT. Residues: CASSPTGLDTEAFF.

In this sample, this clonotype turned up a few times. J is TRBJ1-2 and V is TRBV29-1, with D possibly being TRBD1 (6 bases). The CDR3 covers 13 residues. Germline CDR1 SQVTM, CDR2 ANQGSEA. The V end lost 4 bases, the J end lost 1 base, and 10 bases lay between the germline ends. In DNA form, the CDR3 reads TGCAGCGTTGTAAGGGGGAGTAACTATGGCTACACCTTC. It yields the protein CSVVRGSNYGYTF.